This is a list of T cell receptor beta chains from one sample in a study of monozygotic twins with cystic fibrosis. Repertoires were generated with immunoSEQ multiplex PCR, while TCRdb's copy carries only in-frame clones and drops some. This table holds around 23,000 clones, around 93% found once. The sequenced sample was blood. The source is a girl aged 2-10 years with cystic fibrosis. The CDR3 runs from the conserved cysteine through the conserved F or W. Fields, in order: J gene, D gene, clone size, V gene, CDR3 protein, CDR3 DNA. D genes are given only for firm matches. Only some rows state a clone size, as once, few, many or a class for expanded clones.

TRBJ2-3 - once TRBV7-2 CASSWGKADTQYF TGTGCCAGCAGCTGGGGGAAGGCAGATACGCAGTATTTT
TRBJ1-2 - once TRBV5-1 CASSLAGWTNYGYTF TGCGCCAGCAGCTTGGCCGGTTGGACCAACTATGGCTACACCTTC
TRBJ1-1 - few TRBV30 CAWSTQLQGEAFF TGTGCCTGGAGTACCCAACTACAGGGAGAAGCTTTCTTT
TRBJ2-7 TRBD1 - TRBV18 CASSGQGAYEQYF TGTGCCAGCTCAGGACAGGGGGCCTACGAGCAGTACTTC
TRBJ1-2 - - TRBV5-1 CASSLEGGWRVLNYGYTF TGCGCCAGCAGCTTGGAGGGTGGTTGGCGAGTCCTTAACTATGGCTACACCTTC
TRBJ1-6 - - TRBV5-6 CASSSGTSNSPLHF TGTGCCAGCAGCTCCGGGACGAGTAATTCACCCCTCCACTTT
TRBJ1-1 - - TRBV6-5 CASRREGTEAFF TGTGCCAGCCGGAGGGAGGGCACTGAAGCTTTCTTT
TRBJ1-2 - - TRBV19 CASSITGYYGYTF TGTGCCAGTAGTATCACAGGGTACTATGGCTACACCTTC
TRBJ2-7 - - TRBV11-2 CASSLERRGEQYF TGTGCCAGCAGCTTAGAGAGGAGGGGCGAGCAGTACTTC
TRBJ1-1 - - TRBV29-1 CSVVGSRTEAFF TGCAGCGTTGTCGGGAGTAGGACTGAAGCTTTCTTT
TRBJ2-5 TRBD2 - TRBV7-2 CASSFWRGEGETQYF TGTGCCAGCAGCTTTTGGCGGGGGGAAGGGGAGACCCAGTACTTC
TRBJ2-7 TRBD1 - TRBV5-1 CASSLQGALDEQYF TGCGCCAGCAGCTTACAGGGGGCATTAGACGAGCAGTACTTC